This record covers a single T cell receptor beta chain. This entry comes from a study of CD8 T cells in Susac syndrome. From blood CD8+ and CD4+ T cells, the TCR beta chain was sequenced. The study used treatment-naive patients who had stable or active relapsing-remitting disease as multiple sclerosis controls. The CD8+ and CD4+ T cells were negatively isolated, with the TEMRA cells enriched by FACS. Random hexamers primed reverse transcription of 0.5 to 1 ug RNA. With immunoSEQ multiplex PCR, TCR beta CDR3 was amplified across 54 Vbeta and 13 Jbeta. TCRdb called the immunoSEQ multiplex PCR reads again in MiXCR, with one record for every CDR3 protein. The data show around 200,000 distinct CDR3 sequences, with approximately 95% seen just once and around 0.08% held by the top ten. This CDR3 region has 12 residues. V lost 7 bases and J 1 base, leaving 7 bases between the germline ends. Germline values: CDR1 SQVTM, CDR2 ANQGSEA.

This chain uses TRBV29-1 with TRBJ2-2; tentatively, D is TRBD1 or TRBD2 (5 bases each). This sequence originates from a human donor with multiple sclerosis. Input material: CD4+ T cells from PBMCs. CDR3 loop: CSAGRNTGELFF. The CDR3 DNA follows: TGCAGCGCGGGACGGAACACCGGGGAGCTGTTTTTT.